This T cell receptor (beta chain) appears in the sequencing data of a study of shared T cell receptors in the human thymus. CDR1 and CDR2 (germline): MNHNS, SASEGT. Trimming removed 0 bases from V and 0 bases from J, with 12 bases in between. CDR3 length equals 16 residues. The assay was immunoSEQ multiplex PCR, and TCRdb's table has in-frame clones only and misses some. The table includes 700,000 to 750,000 clones, 80% to 90% detected once. These same records also appear under a second study, on human thymus T cells. In that study: Each of the donors was a healthy Finnish infant who was undergoing open corrective cardiac surgery for congenital heart defects. Resections from corrective heart surgery supplied the thymus tissue. Thymic and blood repertoires seemed to favor certain V and J genes. What related research reported was that thymic repertoires overlapped highly among unrelated individuals.

The source of this sequence is a girl younger than two with a congenital heart defect. The J gene is TRBJ2-7, the V gene TRBV6-1, with D tentatively TRBD1 (6 bases). The sequenced sample was thymocytes. CDR3 coding DNA: TGTGCCAGCAGTGAAGCGGATAGGGGGACCTCCTACGAGCAGTACTTC. It specifies CASSEADRGTSYEQYF.